The sequence of this T cell receptor (beta chain) was determined in a study of T cells in Graves' hyperthyroidism and ophthalmopathy. A few counts support this clonotype. Its target is unknown. RNA transcripts were the template for amplifying TCR beta CDR3 regions. HTBI primers were used for first-round RT-PCR of the TCR CDR3. TCRdb reanalysed the multiplex PCR reads using MiXCR and keeps one entry per CDR3 protein. The sample carries approximately 870,000 distinct CDR3 sequences, roughly 40% recorded once. Broader study findings: Blood held most thyroid clonotypes expanded above 0.001 frequency.

The germline V gene encodes CDR1 MNHNY and CDR2 SVGAGI (reference sequence). The V and J ends lost 6 bases and 5 bases, in that order; junction bases with no gene match: 7. The CDR3 has 15 amino acids. The patients, who ranged from 18 to 65 in age, presented with newly diagnosed hyperthyroidism lasting under 2 months. From more than 9.5 ml of fresh peripheral blood, PBMCs were isolated. The sample was blood. This sequence was found in a man aged 18 to 30 with Graves' hyperthyroidism. The chain carries TRBV6-6 and TRBJ2-5, with 12 bases matching TRBD2. Here the CDR3 reads CASRPTSGRFETQYF. The CDR3 nucleotides read TGTGCCAGCAGGCCTACTAGCGGGAGGTTTGAGACCCAGTACTTC.